The 6 T cell receptor beta chains given below trace back to one sample, sequenced in a study of T cells after yellow fever vaccination. Using its own MiXCR run on the 5' RACE reads, TCRdb lists one record per CDR3 protein. The sample lists more than 300,000 distinct CDR3 sequences; over 8.5% were seen once. The sample was CD4+ T cells sorted from PBMCs, taken 45 days after the yellow fever booster vaccination. These receptors came from a man between 18 and 29 years old who received the YFV17D yellow fever vaccine.

This clonotype has ten or more counts. V usage is TRBV11-2 and J usage is TRBJ2-5; 8 nucleotides align to TRBD2. Trimming took 5 bases from V and 4 from J; bases not matched to a gene: 15. This CDR3 spans 17 amino acids. Germline assignment: CDR1 SGHAT and CDR2 FQNNGV. The CDR3 sequence: CASSILPGLGASETQYF. The CDR3 nucleotides are TGTGCCAGCAGCATCCTCCCGGGACTAGGTGCTTCAGAGACCCAGTACTTC.

This clonotype was seen only a few times. The V gene is TRBV2, the J gene TRBJ1-2; 8 bases agree with TRBD1. After removal of 6 bases from V and 1 base from J, the junction contained 13 bases not matched to a gene. Germline CDR1 and CDR2: SNHLY and FYNNEI. The CDR3 covers 17 residues. CDR3: CASSRGQGRIRNYGYTF. The CDR3 DNA reads TGTGCCAGCAGCCGAGGACAGGGACGAATACGTAACTATGGCTACACCTTC.

This clonotype was detected only a few times. V and J are TRBV5-5 and TRBJ2-7; TRBD1 might be the D (5 bases). This CDR3 has 13 amino acids. The V gene's germline CDR1 is SGHKS and CDR2 YYEKEE (reference sequence). The V end lost 4 bases, the J end lost 2 bases, and 10 bases lay between the germline ends. For the CDR3, the DNA is TGTGCCAGCAGCCCGCAGGGAACCTACGAGCAGTACTTC. Translated, it gives CASSPQGTYEQYF.

This clonotype was recorded many times. The chain recombines TRBV2 with TRBJ2-4; D may correspond to TRBD1 or TRBD2 (6 bases each). The V gene lost 4 bases and the J gene lost 7 bases, with 11 bases spanning the gap. CDR1 and CDR2 (germline): SNHLY, FYNNEI. The CDR3 extends over 13 amino acids. DNA for the CDR3: TGTGCCAGCAGTGTCAACGGGGGCAACATTCAGTACTTC. Its translation is CASSVNGGNIQYF. Full variable domain (outside the CDR3, taken from reference TRBV2 and TRBJ2-4): EPEVTQTPSHQVTQMGQEVILRCVPISNHLYFYWYRQILGQKVEFLVSFYNNEISEKSEIFDDQFSVERPDGSNFTLKIRSTKLEDSAMYFCASSVNGGNIQYFGAGTRLSVL.

The chain uses TRBV7-9 and TRBJ2-1; TRBD1 agrees at 10 bases. CDR1 and CDR2 from the germline V gene are SEHNR and FQNEAQ (reference sequence). The V gene end was trimmed by 6 bases and the J gene end by 7 bases; junction bases not matched to a gene: 9. This CDR3 comprises 15 residues. Here the CDR3 DNA reads TGTGCCAGCAGTCAAGGGACAGGGGCAAGGAATGAGCAGTTCTTC. It is translated as CASSQGTGARNEQFF.

The CDR3 sequence: CASSSRLRSGGAWSQETQYF. CDR3 DNA: TGTGCCAGCAGCTCCCGCCTTCGCAGCGGGGGGGCCTGGAGCCAAGAGACCCAGTACTTC. V gene TRBV7-2 combines with J gene TRBJ2-5; 10 bases line up with TRBD2. CDR1 is SGHTA, CDR2 FQGNSA, per germline. V was clipped by 4 bases and J by 1 base; unmatched bases: 18. The CDR3 consists of 20 residues.